This T cell receptor beta chain was found in a study of CD8+ T cells in alopecia areata (dated by TCRdb to between 2017 and 2018). In the study overall: The treated patients, all with moderate-to-severe alopecia areata, were enrolled in an open-label pilot trial of oral tofacitinib given at 5 to 10 mg twice daily. Tofacitinib was given for 6 to 18 months, followed by 6 months of follow-up off drug to assess delayed response and recurrence. In treated patients, disease severity was measured using the SALT score, which gives the percentage of scalp surface area affected. In both human patients and the C3H/HeJ mouse model, the study applied high-throughput TCRbeta sequencing to look at T cell clonal expansion in alopecia areata. In humans, TCRbeta sequencing was performed on scalp tissue and on sorted CD4+ and CD8+ peripheral blood T cells from healthy controls and from patients with patchy or totalis/universalis alopecia areata. Tofacitinib-treated patients had biopsies at baseline and at 4 and 24 weeks of treatment, with a later scalp biopsy in several patients. Clonality in the scalp was compared among normal scalp (n=4), patchy alopecia areata scalp (n=8), and alopecia totalis/universalis scalp (n=8). RNA was obtained with the PAXgene miRNA kit for fixed scalp, the miRNeasy kit for PBMCs, and the RNeasy kit for mouse skin. Amplification of TCRbeta CDR3 regions was done by immunoSEQ multiplex PCR using 35 Vbeta forward primers and 13 Jbeta reverse primers.

With respect to this clone: Its cognate antigen has yet to be identified. Within one base of it there is no much larger clone, and no base qualities were kept.

There are 13 amino acids in the CDR3, from cysteine to phenylalanine inclusive. Kept here is only the CDR3 DNA, which spans 39 bases and is read in frame from base 1. Sequences SQVTM (CDR1) and ANQGSEA (CDR2) are obtained from the germline V gene. Cut back by 4 bases and 9 bases, the V and J ends lie 16 bases apart. Read against the paper, the sample's time point label means: about 4 weeks on oral tofacitinib. The intended sense of this specimen's treatment or condition label: oral pan-JAK inhibitor, 5-10 mg twice daily. Peripheral blood and lesional scalp punch biopsies were obtained from patients with alopecia areata. After PBMCs were isolated by density centrifugation and stained for CD3, CD4 and CD8, a FACSAria was used to sort CD4+ and CD8+ T cells. Broad study findings and their caveats: TCR sequences shared between patients were less clear than in mice, possibly partly because of HLA diversity in the patient population. During tofacitinib treatment, many expanded lesional clones stuck around in both scalp and blood, and this persistence may partly explain why relapse happens after treatment is stopped. Tofacitinib significantly decreased scalp clonality and the number of expanded CD8+ clones among the top 100 scalp clones. Because the treated cohort was small and included a single nonresponder, larger studies are needed to assess links between baseline CD8+ expansion and response. Higher clonality and more expanded CD8+ clones were observed in lesional scalp than in normal scalp, particularly in alopecia totalis/universalis, a finding suggestive of antigenic drive. Unlike mouse skin, which is dominated by gammadelta T cells, normal human skin has resident alphabeta T cells that are also sequenced, and this complicates analysis of the scalp TCR repertoire.

The library relied on the immunoSEQ multiplex PCR assay. To provide template for TCR sequencing, every sample had RNA extracted and reverse transcribed into cDNA. SuperScript III was used for first-strand cDNA synthesis, primed with a 2:1 mix of oligo-dT and random hexamers. A synthetic immune receptor repertoire was used to assess amplification bias, and residual bias was removed computationally. Regarding the original processing steps: Raw reads were preprocessed to remove errors, and CDR3 was defined by IMGT conventions from the conserved cysteine to phenylalanine. Clonality was computed by normalizing Shannon entropy by log2 of the number of productive unique TCRs and subtracting the result from 1. CD4 or CD8 identity of scalp clones was inferred by cross-referencing scalp TCRbeta sequences with sorted blood CD4 and CD8 repertoires. TCRdb obtained this table from immuneACCESS and retained in-frame rearrangements with V and J assigned. These tables miss some clones; where compared with another copy, unresolved V genes account for less than half of the shortfall, and the remainder is unexplained. V and J calls plus clone size are reproduced from that table; the DNA served to infer D and trimming. The sample table lists 200,000 to 250,000 clones, about 58% of them with a count of one. 1.5% to 2% of the sample is in the top ten clones.

The receptor chain draws on TRBV29-1 and TRBJ1-5; perhaps TRBD1 is the D gene, with 6 bases matching. The sequence was obtained from a human donor with alopecia areata. This material consisted of CD4+ T cells sorted from blood, taken at week 4, from a patient treated with tofacitinib. The DNA is as follows: TGCAGCGTTGCGGGGGCTCGGGATCGGCCCCAGCATTTT. Its coded protein is CSVAGARDRPQHF.